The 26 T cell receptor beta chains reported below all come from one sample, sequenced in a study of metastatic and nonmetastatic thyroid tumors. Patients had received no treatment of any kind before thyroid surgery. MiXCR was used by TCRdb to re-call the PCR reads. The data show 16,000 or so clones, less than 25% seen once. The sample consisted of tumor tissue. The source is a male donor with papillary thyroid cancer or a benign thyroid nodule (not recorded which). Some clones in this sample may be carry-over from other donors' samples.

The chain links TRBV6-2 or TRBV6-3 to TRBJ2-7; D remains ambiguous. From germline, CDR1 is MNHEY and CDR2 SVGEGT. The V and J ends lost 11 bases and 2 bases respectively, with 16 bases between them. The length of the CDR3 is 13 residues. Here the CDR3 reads CAGVGRQPYEQYF. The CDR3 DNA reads TGTGCCGGAGTGGGCAGGCAGCCCTACGAGCAGTACTTC.

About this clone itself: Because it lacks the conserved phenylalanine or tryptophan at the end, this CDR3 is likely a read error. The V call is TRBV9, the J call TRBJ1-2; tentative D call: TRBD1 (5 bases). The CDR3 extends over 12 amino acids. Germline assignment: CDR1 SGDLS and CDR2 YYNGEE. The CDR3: CAISAQGDGYTL. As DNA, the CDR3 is TGTGCCATCAGCGCCCAGGGAGATGGCTACACCCTC.

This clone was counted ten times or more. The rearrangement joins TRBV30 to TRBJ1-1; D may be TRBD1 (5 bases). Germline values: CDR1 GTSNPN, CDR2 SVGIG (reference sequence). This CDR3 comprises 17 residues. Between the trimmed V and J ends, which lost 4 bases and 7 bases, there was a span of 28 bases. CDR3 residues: CAWNARHSGTGSLEAFF. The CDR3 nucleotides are TGTGCCTGGAATGCCCGACATTCCGGGACTGGGAGCCTTGAAGCTTTCTTT. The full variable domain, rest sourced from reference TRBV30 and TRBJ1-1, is SQTIHQWPATLVQPVGSPLSLECTVEGTSNPNLYWYRQAAGRGLQLLFYSVGIGQISSEVPQNLSASRPQDRQFILSSKKLLLSDSGFYLCAWNARHSGTGSLEAFFGQGTRLTVV.

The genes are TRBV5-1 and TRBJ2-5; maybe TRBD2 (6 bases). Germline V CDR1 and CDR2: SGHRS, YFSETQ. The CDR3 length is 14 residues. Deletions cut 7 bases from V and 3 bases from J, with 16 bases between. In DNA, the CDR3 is TGCGCCAGCTGGTTGACGGGGGAAGAAGAGACCCAGTACTTC. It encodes CASWLTGEEETQYF.

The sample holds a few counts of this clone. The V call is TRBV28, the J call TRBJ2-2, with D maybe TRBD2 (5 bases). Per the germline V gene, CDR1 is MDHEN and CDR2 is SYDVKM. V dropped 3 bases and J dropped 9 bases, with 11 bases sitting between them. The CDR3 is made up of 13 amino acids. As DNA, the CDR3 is TGTGCCAGCAGTTTCCGGGGATCCAGGGAGCTGTTTTTT. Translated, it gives CASSFRGSRELFF.

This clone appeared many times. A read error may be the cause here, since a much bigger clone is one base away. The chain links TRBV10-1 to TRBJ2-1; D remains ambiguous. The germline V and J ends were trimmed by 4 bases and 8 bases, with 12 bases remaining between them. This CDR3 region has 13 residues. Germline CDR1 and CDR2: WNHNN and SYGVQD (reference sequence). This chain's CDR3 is CASSGSGSDEQFF. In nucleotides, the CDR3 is TGCGCCAGCAGTGGGTCCGGGTCAGATGAGCAGTTCTTC.

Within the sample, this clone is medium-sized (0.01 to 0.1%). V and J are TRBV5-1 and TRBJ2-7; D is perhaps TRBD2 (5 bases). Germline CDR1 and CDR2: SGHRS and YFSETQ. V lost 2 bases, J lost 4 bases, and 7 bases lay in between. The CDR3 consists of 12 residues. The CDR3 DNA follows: TGCGCCAGCAGCTTAAGAGGGTACGAGCAGTACTTC. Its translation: CASSLRGYEQYF.

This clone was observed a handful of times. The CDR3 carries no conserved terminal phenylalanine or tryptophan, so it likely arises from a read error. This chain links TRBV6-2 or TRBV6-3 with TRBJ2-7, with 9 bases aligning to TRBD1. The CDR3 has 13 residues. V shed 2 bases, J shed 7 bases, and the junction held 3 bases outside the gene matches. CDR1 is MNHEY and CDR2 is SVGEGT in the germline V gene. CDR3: CASSYRDRDEQYL. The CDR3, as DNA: TGTGCCAGCAGTTACCGGGACAGGGATGAGCAGTACCTC.

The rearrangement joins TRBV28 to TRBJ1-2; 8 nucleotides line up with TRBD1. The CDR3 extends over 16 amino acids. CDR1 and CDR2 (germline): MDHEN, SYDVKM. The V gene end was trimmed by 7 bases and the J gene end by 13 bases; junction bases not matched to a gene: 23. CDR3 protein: CASTYPQGARIGVLTF. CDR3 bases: TGTGCCAGCACATATCCTCAGGGGGCGCGGATTGGGGTGCTCACCTTC.

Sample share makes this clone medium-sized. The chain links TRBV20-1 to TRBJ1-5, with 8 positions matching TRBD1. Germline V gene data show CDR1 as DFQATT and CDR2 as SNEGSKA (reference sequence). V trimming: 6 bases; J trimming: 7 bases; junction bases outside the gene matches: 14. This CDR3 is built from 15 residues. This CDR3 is CSAEVLQGVAQPQHF. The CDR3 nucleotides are TGCAGTGCAGAAGTTTTACAGGGGGTTGCACAGCCCCAGCATTTT.

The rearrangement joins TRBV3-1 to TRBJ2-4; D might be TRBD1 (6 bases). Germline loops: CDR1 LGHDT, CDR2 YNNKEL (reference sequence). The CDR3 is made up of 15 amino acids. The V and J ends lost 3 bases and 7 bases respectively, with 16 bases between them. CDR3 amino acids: CASSHSPGVGNIQYF. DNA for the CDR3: TGTGCCAGCAGCCATAGTCCAGGGGTTGGGAACATTCAGTACTTC.

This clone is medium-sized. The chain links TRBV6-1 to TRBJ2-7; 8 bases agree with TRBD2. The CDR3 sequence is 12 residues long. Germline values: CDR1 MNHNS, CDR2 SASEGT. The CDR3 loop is CASSSDDSGNAV. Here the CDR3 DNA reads TGTGCCAGCAGTTCAGACGATAGCGGGAACGCGGTC.

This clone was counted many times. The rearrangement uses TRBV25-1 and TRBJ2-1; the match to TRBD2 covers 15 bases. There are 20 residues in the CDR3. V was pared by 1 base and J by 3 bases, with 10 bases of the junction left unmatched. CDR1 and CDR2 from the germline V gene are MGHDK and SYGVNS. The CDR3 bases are TGTGCCAGCAGTGAATCACCCGGGACTAGCGGGAGGCAAAGCTACAATGAGCAGTTCTTC. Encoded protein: CASSESPGTSGRQSYNEQFF.

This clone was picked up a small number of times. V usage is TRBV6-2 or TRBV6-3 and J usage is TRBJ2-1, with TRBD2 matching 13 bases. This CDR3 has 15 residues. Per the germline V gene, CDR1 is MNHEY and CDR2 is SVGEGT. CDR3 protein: CSNGLGLAGYNEQFF. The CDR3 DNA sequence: TGTTCCAACGGACTGGGACTAGCGGGGTACAATGAGCAGTTCTTC.

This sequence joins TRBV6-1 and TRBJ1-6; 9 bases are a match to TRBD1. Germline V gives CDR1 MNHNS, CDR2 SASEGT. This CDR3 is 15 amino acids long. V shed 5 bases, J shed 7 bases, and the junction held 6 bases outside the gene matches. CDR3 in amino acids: CASSMGTGRNSPLHF. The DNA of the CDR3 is TGTGCCAGCAGTATGGGGACAGGGAGGAATTCACCCCTCCACTTT.

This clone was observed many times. The CDR3, as DNA: TGTGCCTGGCTACAGGACTACGAGCAGTACTTC. This sequence encodes CAWLQDYEQYF. V is TRBV30 and J is TRBJ2-7; D might be TRBD1 (5 bases). Between the trimmed V and J ends, which lost 5 bases and 3 bases, there was a span of 8 bases. Germline CDR1 is GTSNPN and CDR2 is SVGIG (reference sequence). CDR3 length equals 11 residues.

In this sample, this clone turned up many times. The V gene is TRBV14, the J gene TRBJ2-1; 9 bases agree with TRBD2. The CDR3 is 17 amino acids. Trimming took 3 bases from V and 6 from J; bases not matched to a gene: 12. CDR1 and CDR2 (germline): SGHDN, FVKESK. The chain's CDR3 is CASSHNKRTSEPNEQFF. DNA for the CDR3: TGTGCCAGCAGCCACAACAAAAGGACTAGCGAACCCAATGAGCAGTTCTTC.

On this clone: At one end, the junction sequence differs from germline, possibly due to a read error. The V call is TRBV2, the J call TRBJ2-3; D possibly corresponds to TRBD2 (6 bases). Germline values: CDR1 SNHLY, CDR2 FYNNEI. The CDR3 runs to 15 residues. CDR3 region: CASSGTGVVTDTQYF. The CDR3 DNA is TGTGCCAGCAGTGGAACGGGAGTCGTCACAGATACGCAGTATTTC. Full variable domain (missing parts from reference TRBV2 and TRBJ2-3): EPEVTQTPSHQVTQMGQEVILRCVPISNHLYFYWYRQILGQKVEFLVSFYNNEISEKSEIFDDQFSVERPDGSNFTLKIRSTKLEDSAMYFCASSGTGVVTDTQYFGPGTRLTVL.

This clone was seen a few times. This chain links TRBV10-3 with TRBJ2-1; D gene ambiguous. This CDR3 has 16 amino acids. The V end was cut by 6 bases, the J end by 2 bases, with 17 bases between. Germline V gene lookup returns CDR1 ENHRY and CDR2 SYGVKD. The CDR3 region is CAIRPDSQRTYNEQFF. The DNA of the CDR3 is TGTGCCATCAGACCAGACTCTCAGAGAACCTACAATGAGCAGTTCTTC.

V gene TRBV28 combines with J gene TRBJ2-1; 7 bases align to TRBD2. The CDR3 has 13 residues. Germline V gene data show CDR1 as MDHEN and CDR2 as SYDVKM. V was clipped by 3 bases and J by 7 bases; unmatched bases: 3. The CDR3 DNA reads TGTGCCAGCAGTTTGGGTAGCGGGAATGAGCAGTTCTTC. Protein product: CASSLGSGNEQFF. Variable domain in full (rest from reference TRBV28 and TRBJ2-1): DVKVTQSSRYLVKRTGEKVFLECVQDMDHENMFWYRQDPGLGLRLIYFSYDVKMKEKGDIPEGYSVSREKKERFSLILESASTNQTSMYLCASSLGSGNEQFFGPGTRLTVL.

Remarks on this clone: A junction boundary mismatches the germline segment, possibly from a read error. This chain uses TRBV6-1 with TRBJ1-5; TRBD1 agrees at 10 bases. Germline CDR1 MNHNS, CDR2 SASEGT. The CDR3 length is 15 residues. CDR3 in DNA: TGTGCCAGCAGGGTTGGGACAGGGGTCGATCAGCCTCAGCATTTT. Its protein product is CASRVGTGVDQPQHF.

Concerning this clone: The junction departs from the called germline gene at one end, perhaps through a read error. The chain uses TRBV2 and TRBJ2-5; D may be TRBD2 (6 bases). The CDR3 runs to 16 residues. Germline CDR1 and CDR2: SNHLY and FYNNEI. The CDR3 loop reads CASKVPGTPSQVTQYF. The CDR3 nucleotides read TGTGCCAGCAAAGTCCCCGGGACTCCAAGTCAAGTGACCCAGTACTTC.

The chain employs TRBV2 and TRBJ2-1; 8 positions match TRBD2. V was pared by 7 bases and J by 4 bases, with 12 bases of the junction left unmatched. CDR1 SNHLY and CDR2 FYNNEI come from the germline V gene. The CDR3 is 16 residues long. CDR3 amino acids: CASKGLAGGAYNEQFF. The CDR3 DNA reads TGTGCCAGCAAGGGGTTGGCGGGAGGAGCTTACAATGAGCAGTTCTTC.

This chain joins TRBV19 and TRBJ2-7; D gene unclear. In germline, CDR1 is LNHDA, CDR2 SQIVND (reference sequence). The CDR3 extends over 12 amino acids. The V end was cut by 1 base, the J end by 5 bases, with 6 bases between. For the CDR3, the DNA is TGTGCCAGTAGTATAGCTGAAGACGAGCAGTACTTC. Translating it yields CASSIAEDEQYF. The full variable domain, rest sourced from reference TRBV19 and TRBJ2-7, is DGGITQSPKYLFRKEGQNVTLSCEQNLNHDAMYWYRQDPGQGLRLIYYSQIVNDFQKGDIAEGYSVSREKKESFPLTVTSAQKNPTAFYLCASSIAEDEQYFGPGTRLTVT.

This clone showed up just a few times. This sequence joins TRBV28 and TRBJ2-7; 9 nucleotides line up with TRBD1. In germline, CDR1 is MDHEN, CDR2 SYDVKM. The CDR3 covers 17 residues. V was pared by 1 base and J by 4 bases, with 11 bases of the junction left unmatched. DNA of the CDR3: TGTGCCAGCAGTTTATTCTTATCCGGGACAGGGTTGTACGAGCAGTACTTC. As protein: CASSLFLSGTGLYEQYF.

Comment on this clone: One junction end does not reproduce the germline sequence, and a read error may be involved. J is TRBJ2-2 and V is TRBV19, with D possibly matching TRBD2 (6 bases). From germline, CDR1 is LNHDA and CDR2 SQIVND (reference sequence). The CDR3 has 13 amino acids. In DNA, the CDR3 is TGTGCCAGTAGTATCCTGGACAAAGGGGAGGTGTTTTTT. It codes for CASSILDKGEVFF.